The 12 T cell receptor beta chains presented below share a single source sample, sequenced in a study of T cell responses to AZD1222 COVID-19 vaccine. TCRdb keeps only in-frame clones here, not all; method: immunoSEQ multiplex PCR. The top ten hold 1.5% to 2% of the sample, which has about 140,000 clones, 90% seen once. The source was peripheral blood, collected 28 days after the second AZD1222 dose. These receptors all come from an adult who received the AZD1222 COVID-19 vaccine.

The chain joins TRBV6-2 or TRBV6-3 to TRBJ2-3; D tentatively reads TRBD1 or TRBD2 (5 bases each). The germline gives CDR1 MNHEY, CDR2 SVGEGT. CDR3 length: 17 residues. The V end was cut by 0 bases, the J end by 0 bases, with 13 bases between. CDR3 nucleotide sequence: TGTGCCAGCAGTTACTCGTCGGGGCGGCTTAGCACAGATACGCAGTATTTT. Protein sequence: CASSYSSGRLSTDTQYF.

The chain couples TRBV29-1 to TRBJ1-1; the D gene is possibly TRBD1 (5 bases). Germline V gene lookup returns CDR1 SQVTM and CDR2 ANQGSEA. Trimming left V 5 bases short and J 0 bases short, with 10 bases between. The CDR3 consists of 13 residues. CDR3 amino acids: CSVIVQVNTEAFF. As DNA, the CDR3 is TGCAGCGTTATTGTACAGGTGAACACTGAAGCTTTCTTT.

The V and J genes are TRBV19 and TRBJ1-1; tentative D call: TRBD1 (6 bases). From germline, CDR1 is LNHDA and CDR2 SQIVND (reference sequence). Trimming pared 8 bases from V and 7 bases from J, leaving 20 bases between. The length of the CDR3 is 14 residues. The CDR3 here is CASSARTEINEAFF. The CDR3 bases are TGTGCCAGTTCAGCTCGGACAGAGATTAATGAAGCTTTCTTT.

The chain carries TRBV5-4 and TRBJ1-5; D gene ambiguous. This CDR3 has 14 residues. V lost 0 bases to trimming and J lost 4 bases, with 8 bases between them. Germline V gene lookup returns CDR1 SGHNT and CDR2 YYREEE (reference sequence). The CDR3 spells CASSLDLGNQPQHF. The CDR3 DNA reads TGTGCCAGCAGCTTGGACTTGGGGAATCAGCCCCAGCATTTT.

The rearrangement joins TRBV5-4 to TRBJ2-1, with TRBD2 identical over 8 bases. This CDR3 comprises 15 residues. Germline-derived CDR1 and CDR2 are SGHNT and YYREEE (reference sequence). Unmatched junction bases numbered 8, after V lost 5 bases and J lost 4 bases. CDR3 bases: TGTGCCAGCAGGCTCAGCGGGGGCCGTTACAATGAGCAGTTCTTC. This encodes CASRLSGGRYNEQFF. The full variable domain, rest sourced from reference TRBV5-4 and TRBJ2-1, is ETGVTQSPTHLIKTRGQQVTLRCSSQSGHNTVSWYQQALGQGPQFIFQYYREEENGRGNFPPRFSGLQFPNYSSELNVNALELDDSALYLCASRLSGGRYNEQFFGPGTRLTVL.

The chain uses TRBV13 and TRBJ1-1; D gene uncertain. The CDR3 is made up of 15 amino acids. V lost 0 bases to trimming and J lost 1 base, with 9 bases between them. Germline values: CDR1 PRHDT, CDR2 FYEKMQ (reference sequence). The CDR3 is CASSLGGPRNTEAFF. The DNA of the CDR3 is TGTGCCAGCAGCTTAGGAGGCCCCCGGAACACTGAAGCTTTCTTT.

The chain uses TRBV5-1 and TRBJ2-2, with 7 bases lining up with TRBD1. V lost 0 bases, J lost 2 bases, and 10 bases stayed unmatched. The CDR3 has 18 residues. Per the germline V gene, CDR1 is SGHRS and CDR2 is YFSETQ. The DNA of the CDR3 is TGCGCCAGCAGCTTGGGCAGTCGGACAGGACTTAACACCGGGGAGCTGTTTTTT. Residues: CASSLGSRTGLNTGELFF.

The chain carries TRBV6-1 and TRBJ2-3; D is undetermined. This CDR3 has 17 residues. Germline CDR1 reads MNHNS; CDR2 reads SASEGT. V was cut by 3 bases and J by 1 base, with 17 bases left in between. The CDR3: CASSEVPQLRGTDTQYF. The DNA of the CDR3 is TGTGCCAGCAGTGAGGTACCACAACTCCGTGGCACAGATACGCAGTATTTT.

This chain joins TRBV6-1 and TRBJ1-1, with D possibly being TRBD1 (6 bases). This CDR3 has 15 amino acids. CDR1 MNHNS and CDR2 SASEGT come from the germline V gene. The ends were cut back, 2 bases at V and 1 base at J, with 11 bases in the middle. The CDR3 loop reads CASSERGGGNTEAFF. The CDR3 DNA is TGTGCCAGCAGTGAAAGGGGGGGCGGGAACACTGAAGCTTTCTTT.

The chain is built from TRBV7-2 and TRBJ1-2; 7 bases fit TRBD1. Germline CDR1 and CDR2: SGHTA and FQGNSA. This CDR3 is built from 15 residues. The ends lost 5 bases at V and 2 bases at J; junction bases unmatched: 8. CDR3 DNA sequence: TGTGCCAGCAGCCCTACTATGACAGGGAACTATGGCTACACCTTC. This encodes CASSPTMTGNYGYTF.

The genes are TRBV4-2 and TRBJ2-4, with D unresolved. Germline V gene sequence: CDR1 LGHNA, CDR2 YNFKEQ. This CDR3 is 13 amino acids long. Deletions cut 2 bases from V and 0 bases from J, with 2 bases between. CDR3 protein: CASSQLAKNIQYF. The CDR3 coding sequence is TGTGCCAGCAGCCAACTAGCCAAAAACATTCAGTACTTC.

The chain joins TRBV6-6 to TRBJ1-2; D gene uncertain. V lost 6 bases, J lost 7 bases, and 15 bases lay in between. The germline V gene has CDR1 MNHNY and CDR2 SVGAGI (reference sequence). The CDR3 is 13 amino acids. The CDR3 nucleotides read TGTGCCAGCAGCCCTTCATCCTTAGTTGGCTACACCTTC. As protein: CASSPSSLVGYTF.